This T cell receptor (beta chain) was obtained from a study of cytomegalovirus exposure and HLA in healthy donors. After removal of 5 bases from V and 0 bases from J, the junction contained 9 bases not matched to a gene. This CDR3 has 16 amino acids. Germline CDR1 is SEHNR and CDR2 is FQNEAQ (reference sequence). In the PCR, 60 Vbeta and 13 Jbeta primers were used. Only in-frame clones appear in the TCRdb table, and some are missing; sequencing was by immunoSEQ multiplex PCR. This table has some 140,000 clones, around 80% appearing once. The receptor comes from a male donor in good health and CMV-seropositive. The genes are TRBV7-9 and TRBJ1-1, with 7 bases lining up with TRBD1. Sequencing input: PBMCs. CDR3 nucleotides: TGTGCCAGCAGCCCCCAAGGGACAGAGTTGAACACTGAAGCTTTCTTT. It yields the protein CASSPQGTELNTEAFF.